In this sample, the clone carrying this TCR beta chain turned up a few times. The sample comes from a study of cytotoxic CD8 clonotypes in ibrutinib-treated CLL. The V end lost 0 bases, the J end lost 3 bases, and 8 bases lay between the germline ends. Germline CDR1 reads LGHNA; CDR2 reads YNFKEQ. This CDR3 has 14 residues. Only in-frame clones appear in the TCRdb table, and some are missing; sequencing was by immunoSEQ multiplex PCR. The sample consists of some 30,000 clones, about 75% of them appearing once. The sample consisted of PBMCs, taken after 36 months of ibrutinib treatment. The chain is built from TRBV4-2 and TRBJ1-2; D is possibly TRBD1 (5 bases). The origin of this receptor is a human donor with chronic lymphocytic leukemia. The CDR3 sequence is CASSQERGYYGYTF. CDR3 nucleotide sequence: TGTGCCAGCAGCCAAGAGAGGGGCTACTATGGCTACACCTTC.